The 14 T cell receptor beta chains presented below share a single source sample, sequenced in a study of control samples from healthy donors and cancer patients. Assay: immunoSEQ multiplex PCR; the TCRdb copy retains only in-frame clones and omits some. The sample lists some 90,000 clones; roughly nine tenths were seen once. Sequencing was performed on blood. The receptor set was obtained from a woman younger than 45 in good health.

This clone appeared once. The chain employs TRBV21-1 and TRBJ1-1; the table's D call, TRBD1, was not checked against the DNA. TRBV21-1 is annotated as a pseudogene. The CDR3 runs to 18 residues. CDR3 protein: CASSKVSLGQGGWTEAFF. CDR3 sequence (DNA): TGTGCCAGCAGCAAAGTCTCTTTGGGGCAGGGTGGTTGGACTGAAGCTTTCTTT.

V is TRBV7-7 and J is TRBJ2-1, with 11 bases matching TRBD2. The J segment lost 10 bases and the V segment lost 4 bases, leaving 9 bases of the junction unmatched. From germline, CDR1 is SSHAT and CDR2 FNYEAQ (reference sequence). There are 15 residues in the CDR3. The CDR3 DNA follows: TGTGCCAGCAGCTCGGGTAGCGGGAGGGCCGGGGAGCAGTTCTTC. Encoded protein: CASSSGSGRAGEQFF.

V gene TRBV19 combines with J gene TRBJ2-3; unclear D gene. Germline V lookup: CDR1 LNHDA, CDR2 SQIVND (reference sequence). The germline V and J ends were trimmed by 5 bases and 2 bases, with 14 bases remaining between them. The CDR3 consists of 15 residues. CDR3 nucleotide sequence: TGTGCCAGTAGTTTATACACCGGCACCACAGATACGCAGTATTTT. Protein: CASSLYTGTTDTQYF.

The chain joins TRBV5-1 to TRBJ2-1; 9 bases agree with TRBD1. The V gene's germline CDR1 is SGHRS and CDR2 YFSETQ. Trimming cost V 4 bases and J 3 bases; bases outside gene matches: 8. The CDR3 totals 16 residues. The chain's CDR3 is CASSPTGGRFYNEQFF. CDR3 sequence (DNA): TGCGCCAGCAGCCCTACAGGGGGCAGGTTCTACAATGAGCAGTTCTTC.

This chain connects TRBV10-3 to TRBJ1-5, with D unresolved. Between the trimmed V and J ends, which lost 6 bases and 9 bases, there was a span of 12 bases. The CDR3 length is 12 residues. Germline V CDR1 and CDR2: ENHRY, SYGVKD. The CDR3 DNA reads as TGTGCCATCAGCGATTGGGATGGGCCCCAGCATTTT. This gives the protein CAISDWDGPQHF.

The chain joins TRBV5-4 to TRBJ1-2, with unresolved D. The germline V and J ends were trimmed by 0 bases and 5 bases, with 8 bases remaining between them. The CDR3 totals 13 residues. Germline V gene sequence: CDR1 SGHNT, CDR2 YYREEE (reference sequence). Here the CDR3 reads CASSLGLGYGYTF. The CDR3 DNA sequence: TGTGCCAGCAGCTTGGGGCTTGGGTATGGCTACACCTTC.

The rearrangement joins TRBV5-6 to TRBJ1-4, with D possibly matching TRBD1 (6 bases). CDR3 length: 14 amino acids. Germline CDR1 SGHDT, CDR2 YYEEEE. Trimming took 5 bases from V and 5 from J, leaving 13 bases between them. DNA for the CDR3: TGTGCCAGCAGGTTTACAGGGACAAATGAAAAACTGTTTTTT. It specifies CASRFTGTNEKLFF.

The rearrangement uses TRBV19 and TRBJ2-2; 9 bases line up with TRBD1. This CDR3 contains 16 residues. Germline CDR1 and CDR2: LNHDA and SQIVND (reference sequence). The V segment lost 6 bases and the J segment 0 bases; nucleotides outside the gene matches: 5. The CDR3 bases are TGTGCCAGTAGGCCACAGGGGGCGTCGAACACCGGGGAGCTGTTTTTT. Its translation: CASRPQGASNTGELFF.

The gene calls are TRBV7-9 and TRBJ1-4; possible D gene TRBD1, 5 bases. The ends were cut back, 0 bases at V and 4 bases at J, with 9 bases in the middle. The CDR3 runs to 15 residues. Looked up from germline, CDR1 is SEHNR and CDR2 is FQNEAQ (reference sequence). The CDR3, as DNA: TGTGCCAGCAGCTTAGCCGACAGCATTAATGAAAAACTGTTTTTT. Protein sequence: CASSLADSINEKLFF.

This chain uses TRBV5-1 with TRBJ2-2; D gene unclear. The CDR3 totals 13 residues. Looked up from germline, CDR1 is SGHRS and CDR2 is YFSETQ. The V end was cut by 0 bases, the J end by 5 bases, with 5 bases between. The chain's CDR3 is CASSLGRTGELFF. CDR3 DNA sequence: TGCGCCAGCAGCTTGGGCAGGACCGGGGAGCTGTTTTTT.

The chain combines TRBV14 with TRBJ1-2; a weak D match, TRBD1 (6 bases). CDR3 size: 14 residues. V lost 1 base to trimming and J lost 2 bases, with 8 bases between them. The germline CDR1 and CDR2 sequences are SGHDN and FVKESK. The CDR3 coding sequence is TGTGCCAGCAGCCAAGGGCAGGGGAACTATGGCTACACCTTC. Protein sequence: CASSQGQGNYGYTF.

In DNA, the CDR3 is TGCGCCAGCAGCCAAGGAATTGCCAGGGGGCGCTTCCACCACGAGCAGTACTTC. This codes for CASSQGIARGRFHHEQYF. The chain carries TRBV4-1 and TRBJ2-7; the match to TRBD1 covers 8 bases. The germline V gene has CDR1 MGHRA and CDR2 YSYEKL. The length of the CDR3 is 18 residues. V shed 1 base and J 5 bases; nucleotides not matched to a gene: 16.

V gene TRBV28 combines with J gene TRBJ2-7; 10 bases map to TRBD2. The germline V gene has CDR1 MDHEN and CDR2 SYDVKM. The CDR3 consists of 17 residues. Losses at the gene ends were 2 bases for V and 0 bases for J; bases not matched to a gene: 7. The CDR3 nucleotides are TGTGCCAGCAGTTTAGCCTTAGGACTAGCGGTCTCCTACGAGCAGTACTTC. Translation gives CASSLALGLAVSYEQYF.

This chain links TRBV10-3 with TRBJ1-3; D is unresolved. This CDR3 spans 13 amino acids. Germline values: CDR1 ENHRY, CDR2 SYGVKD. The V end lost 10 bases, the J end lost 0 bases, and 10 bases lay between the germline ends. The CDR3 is CATGDLSGNTIYF. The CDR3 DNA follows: TGTGCCACAGGAGACCTCTCTGGAAACACCATATATTTT.